This T cell receptor (beta chain) was sequenced in a study of Graves' ophthalmopathy and Graves' hyperthyroidism. The table lists this clonotype with many counts. The CDR3 runs to 15 residues. The V gene's germline CDR1 is MNHEY and CDR2 SVGAGI. V gave up 3 bases and J gave up 2 bases; unmatched junction bases: 6. Amplification from RNA transcripts yielded the TCR beta CDR3 regions. The workflow started with a first-round RT-PCR run with HTBI primers and then moved on to a second-round multiplex PCR. Each CDR3 protein is one row after TCRdb ran MiXCR on the multiplex PCR reads. The repertoire holds approximately 150,000 distinct CDR3 sequences, approximately 40% seen once, with 8% to 10% in the top ten. A roughly 10 ml volume of fresh peripheral blood provided the PBMCs.

This clonotype originated in a man aged 25 to 45 with Graves' ophthalmopathy. V gene TRBV6-5 combines with J gene TRBJ2-7; the match to TRBD1 covers 8 bases. Sequenced input: peripheral blood. CDR3 DNA sequence: TGTGCCAGCAGTTATGCGACAGGGGACGCCTACGAGCAGTACTTC. This sequence encodes CASSYATGDAYEQYF.